The rows below give T cell receptor beta chains drawn from one sample of a study of type 1 regulatory T cells. A single record per CDR3 protein comes from TCRdb applying MiXCR to the reads. The sample contains about 97,000 distinct CDR3 sequences, roughly a third of which appear only once. Source material: CD4+ T cells, either the whole sample or a sorted fraction (not recorded which). All receptors come from a human donor in good health. CDR3s include the opening cysteine and the closing phenylalanine or tryptophan. The D gene is left open where the match is weak.

TRBV10-3 | . | CAISEPEMNTEAFF
TRBV27 | . | CASSFIPQGLESNEQFF
TRBV12-3/TRBV12-4 | . | CASSTQGTNYEQYF
TRBV5-1 | . | CATRVDRAYEQYF
TRBV7-2 | . | CASSSQMETQYF
TRBV20-1 | . | CSARGPNSRDIQYF
TRBV20-1 | TRBD2 | CSARQPGLARETQYF
TRBV7-2 | TRBD2 | CASSSTSGSYEQYF
TRBV20-1 | TRBD2 | CSAPPNPGTSGANEQFF
TRBV2 | . | CASGTGGGYTF
TRBV24-1 | TRBD1 | CATSPGGTGGYEQYF
TRBV27 | . | CASSFTRGTFTGELFF
TRBV7-9 | . | CASSPVWGRETQYF
TRBV19 | TRBD2 | CASSSRMGGGYNEQFF
TRBV14 | . | CASSQDSRTAGTQYF
TRBV4-1 | . | CASSQLTGSNEQYF
TRBV29-1 | TRBD2 | CSVGSMAGGSYNEQFF
TRBV14 | . | CASSQVLQGESGQPQHF
TRBV10-2 | . | CASRVANSYEQYF
TRBV11-2 | . | CASSLLQDGYTF
TRBV3-1 | . | CASSQVAGNTIYF
TRBV5-1 | . | CASSRGDDGRTEAFF
TRBV29-1 | . | CSVDRGTEAFF
TRBV20-1 | . | CSAHEPGFSVDTQYF
TRBV5-1 | . | CASSLYEVPLTDTQYF
TRBV9 | . | CASSVGMGGLPPNYGYTF
TRBV5-6 | . | CASRISTRMNTEAFF
TRBV7-2 | TRBD1 | CASSLGQGFVNTEAFF
TRBV7-2 | . | CASSLLIGGNEQFF
TRBV20-1 | TRBD2 | CSASTSGRHLGTQYF
TRBV6-2/TRBV6-3 | . | CASRKTGNTGELFF
TRBV6-1 | . | CASSELGAEQYF
TRBV15 | TRBD2 | CATSRDPVGLAGTGELFF
TRBV7-2 | . | CASSLWTTLSIQETQYF
TRBV20-1 | TRBD2 | CSAYWTSGSQETQYF
TRBV12-3/TRBV12-4 | . | CASSLTSQQYF
TRBV3-1 | . | CASSQAGGEKLFF
TRBV5-1 | TRBD1 | CASSLVTGDDIQYF
TRBV9 | TRBD1 | CASSPQDRALFF
TRBV7-8 | . | CASSLAPRGDYGYTF
TRBV4-1 | . | CASSQEKRVFSGNTIYF
TRBV7-9 | . | CASSLRRKDEKLFF
TRBV3-1 | . | CASSQTPQLASTDTQYF
TRBV5-1 | . | CASSFDTDTQYF
TRBV14 | . | CASSQLMLGYNEQFF
TRBV6-5 | . | CASYHGTGGDTEAFF
TRBV4-1 | TRBD2 | CASSQDLGRERNNEQFF
TRBV4-3 | . | CASSPNRREKLFF
TRBV9 | TRBD2 | CASSVAPGGQQETQYF
TRBV5-8 | . | CASSTDTSSYNEQFF